This TCR beta chain was identified during a study of T cells in Graves' hyperthyroidism and ophthalmopathy. Whole-study context: Peripheral blood was secured at the point of initial diagnosis, before any treatment.

This clonotype was seen many times. The CDR3 sequence is 17 residues long. Germline V gene sequence: CDR1 MNHNS, CDR2 SASEGT. With 5 bases clipped from V and 1 base from J, the junction kept 11 bases outside the gene matches. Reasons for excluding patients were uncontrolled infection, other autoimmune disease, pregnancy or lactation. RNA transcripts gave rise to amplified TCR beta CDR3 regions. The primer set for the first-round RT-PCR of the TCR CDR3 was HTBI. TCRdb re-called the multiplex PCR reads with MiXCR, one entry per CDR3 protein. Seen here are around 600,000 distinct CDR3 sequences, around 14% observed once, and the top ten hold around 7%.

This clonotype was obtained from a woman aged 18-29 years with Graves' ophthalmopathy. The chain links TRBV6-1 to TRBJ2-5; TRBD1 agrees at 9 bases. The sequenced material came from blood. CDR3 residues: CASSRKQGAVGQETQYF. The DNA for the CDR3 is TGTGCCAGCAGTCGTAAACAGGGGGCAGTGGGCCAAGAGACCCAGTACTTC.